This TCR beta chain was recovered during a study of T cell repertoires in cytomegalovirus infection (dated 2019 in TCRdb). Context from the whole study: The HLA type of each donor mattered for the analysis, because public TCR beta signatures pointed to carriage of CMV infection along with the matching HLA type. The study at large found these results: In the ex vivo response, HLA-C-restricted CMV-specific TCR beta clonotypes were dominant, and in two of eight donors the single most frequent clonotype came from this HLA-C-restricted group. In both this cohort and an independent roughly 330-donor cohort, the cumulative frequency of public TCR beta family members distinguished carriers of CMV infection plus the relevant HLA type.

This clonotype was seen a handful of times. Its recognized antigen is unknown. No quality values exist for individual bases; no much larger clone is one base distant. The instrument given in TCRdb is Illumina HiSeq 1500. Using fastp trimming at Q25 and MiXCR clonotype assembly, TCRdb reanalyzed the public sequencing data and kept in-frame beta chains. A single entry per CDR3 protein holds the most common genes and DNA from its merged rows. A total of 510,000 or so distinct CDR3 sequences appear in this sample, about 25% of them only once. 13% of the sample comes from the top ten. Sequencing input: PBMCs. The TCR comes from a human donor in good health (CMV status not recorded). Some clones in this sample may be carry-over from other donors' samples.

The sequence in DNA is TGTGCCAGCAGCTTAAGGACAGCCGGTGTAGAGACAGATACGCAGTATTTT. Translated, it reads CASSLRTAGVETDTQYF. This chain joins TRBV11-1 to TRBJ2-3; D gene: possibly TRBD1, on 6 matching bases. Taken from the germline V gene (reference sequence), the CDR1 and CDR2 loops are SGHAT and FQDESV. The CDR3 measures 17 amino acids from cysteine to phenylalanine. Just CDR3 DNA is preserved here, 51 bases in frame from base 1. A distance of 18 bases separates the germline ends of V and J, which lose 2 bases and 3 bases respectively.